The T cell receptor (beta chain) under discussion was sequenced for a study of blood T cell repertoires in COVID-19. In the original workflow: Amplifying reference gene primers gave estimates of nucleated cell counts. TCRdb's copy holds only in-frame clones and misses some; the assay was immunoSEQ multiplex PCR. For V, J and clone size, that table is used; D and trimming come from the DNA. The sample has 55,000 to 70,000 clones, 85% to 90% seen once. The CDR3 runs to 14 residues. V dropped 5 bases and J dropped 6 bases, with 13 bases sitting between them. Germline CDR1 and CDR2: SEHNR and FQNEAQ (reference sequence). Grouping used clinical history reported by participants in a survey and questionnaire.

The TCR was taken from a woman between 40 and 55 years old who had recovered from COVID-19. The sequenced sample consisted of PBMCs or T cells enriched from blood (not recorded which). V gene TRBV7-9 combines with J gene TRBJ2-2, with TRBD2 as a possible D gene (6 bases). Here the CDR3 reads CASSLGGLAGELFF. CDR3 nucleotide sequence: TGTGCCAGCAGCCTCGGAGGGCTAGCCGGGGAGCTGTTTTTT.